The source of this TCR beta chain is a study of beta chain features in type 1 diabetes. Study-wide background: The number of sorted cells examined across all samples was 107,917,701.

Sequencing targeted expressed TCRB transcripts, as all isolated RNA had been reverse transcribed. Clones were read by immunoSEQ multiplex PCR, and TCRdb kept only the in-frame ones, dropping some. The table shows roughly 700,000 clones, with about an eighth occurring only once. Overall study results and limits: Amplification by PCR could prefer shorter templates, with the same effect in patients and controls. The study found moderately but significantly shorter TCRB CDR3s in all four CD4+ subsets of Type 1 diabetes patients.

With V trimmed by 4 bases and J by 2 bases, 4 bases remained unmatched. Per germline, CDR1 SGHTA and CDR2 FQGTGA. CDR3 length: 15 amino acids. As regards this clone: Its antigen is unidentified.

Input material: naive CD4+ T cells from blood. The receptor comes from a man aged 18 to 29 with type 1 diabetes. The chain is built from TRBV7-3 and TRBJ2-7; 11 bases fit TRBD2. The chain's CDR3 is CASSSASGGPYEQYF. CDR3 bases: TGTGCCAGCAGCTCCGCTAGCGGGGGGCCCTACGAGCAGTACTTC.